This entry concerns a single T cell receptor (beta chain). The data stem from a study of shared clonotypes between healthy human individuals. Deep-level settings were used for running the assay. Generated by immunoSEQ multiplex PCR, the TCRdb table keeps only in-frame clones and is missing some. Of about 640,000 clones in the sample, roughly 78% were seen once. The V gene lost 7 bases and the J gene lost 7 bases, with 20 bases spanning the gap. The V gene's germline CDR1 is SNHLY and CDR2 FYNNEI. The CDR3 loop spans 14 amino acids. Sequenced: memory CD4+ T cells sorted from blood. Noted subset: CD45RA-negative fraction. This clonotype was obtained from a woman aged 30 to 39 in good health. V usage is TRBV2 and J usage is TRBJ2-7; D not resolved. CDR3 loop: CASMQDDLSGEQYF. CDR3 DNA: TGTGCCAGCATGCAGGACGACTTATCTGGGGAGCAGTACTTC.